The 26 T cell receptor beta chains listed next were all sequenced from one sample in a study of blood T cell repertoires in COVID-19. Libraries were prepared by immunoSEQ multiplex PCR; TCRdb keeps only in-frame clonotypes and omits some of them. The data contain around 190,000 clones, approximately 84% of them singletons. The sample consisted of PBMCs or T cells enriched from blood (not recorded which). These receptors originate from a woman in her twenties or thirties who had recovered from COVID-19.

The rearrangement uses TRBV7-9 and TRBJ1-4; D might be TRBD1 (5 bases). The CDR3 sequence is 16 residues long. The germline V gene has CDR1 SEHNR and CDR2 FQNEAQ (reference sequence). V shed 5 bases and J shed 8 bases, with 21 bases lying between them. CDR3 amino acids: CASSRQLTAGDEKLFF. For the CDR3, the DNA is TGTGCCAGCAGCCGACAGCTTACGGCGGGGGACGAAAAACTGTTTTTT.

V usage is TRBV27 and J usage is TRBJ2-1; the D gene is possibly TRBD1 (5 bases). V was trimmed by 5 bases and J by 1 base, leaving 15 bases between them. Germline CDR1 is MNHEY and CDR2 is SMNVEV (reference sequence). The CDR3 runs 16 residues. CDR3 loop: CASSARGTFSYNEQFF. The CDR3 DNA sequence: TGTGCCAGCAGTGCAAGGGGCACTTTTTCCTACAATGAGCAGTTCTTC.

J is TRBJ2-5 and V is TRBV14; weak D call: TRBD1 (5 bases). The ends were cut back, 0 bases at V and 2 bases at J, with 13 bases in the middle. Germline CDR1 reads SGHDN; CDR2 reads FVKESK. The CDR3 runs 16 residues. Written as DNA, the CDR3 is TGTGCCAGCAGCCAAGACTGGATCAGACAGCAAGAGACCCAGTACTTC. This codes for CASSQDWIRQQETQYF.

The chain has TRBV4-1 and TRBJ2-1; possible D gene TRBD1, 6 bases. The V end lost 6 bases, the J end lost 0 bases, and 15 bases lay between the germline ends. CDR3 length: 16 residues. Germline V lookup: CDR1 MGHRA, CDR2 YSYEKL. As DNA, the CDR3 is TGCGCCAGCAGTCTCAGGGGAACTAGCTCCTACAATGAGCAGTTCTTC. It encodes CASSLRGTSSYNEQFF.

The chain couples TRBV7-2 to TRBJ2-7, with 9 nucleotides matching TRBD1. The V and J ends lost 5 bases and 0 bases, in that order; junction bases with no gene match: 5. The germline CDR1 and CDR2 sequences are SGHTA and FQGNSA. The length of the CDR3 is 15 residues. The CDR3 protein is CASSKQGASSYEQYF. For the CDR3, the DNA is TGTGCCAGCAGCAAACAGGGGGCTTCCTCCTACGAGCAGTACTTC. Filled out from reference TRBV7-2 and TRBJ2-7, the complete variable domain reads GAGVSQSPSNKVTEKGKDVELRCDPISGHTALYWYRQSLGQGLEFLIYFQGNSAPDKSGLPSDRFSAERTGGSVSTLTIQRTQQEDSAVYLCASSKQGASSYEQYFGPGTRLTVT.

The V call is TRBV7-2, the J call TRBJ2-3; 7 nucleotides line up with TRBD1. This CDR3 is 12 amino acids long. Unmatched junction bases numbered 3, after V lost 4 bases and J lost 8 bases. Germline assignment: CDR1 SGHTA and CDR2 FQGNSA. The chain's CDR3 is CASSSRQGTQYF. CDR3 coding DNA: TGTGCCAGCAGCTCACGACAGGGTACGCAGTATTTT.

The gene calls are TRBV24-1 and TRBJ2-1, with TRBD2 as a possible D gene (6 bases). CDR1 is KGHDR and CDR2 is SFDVKD in the germline V gene. Trimming removed 5 bases from V and 5 bases from J, with 12 bases in between. The CDR3 is 14 residues long. CDR3 in amino acids: CATSVTGANNEQFF. Here the CDR3 DNA reads TGTGCCACCAGTGTGACGGGAGCCAACAATGAGCAGTTCTTC.

CDR3 bases: TGTGCCAGCACCATATCAAGGAGGATAACACTCCCAGATACGCAGTATTTT. Amino acids: CASTISRRITLPDTQYF. This chain connects TRBV21-1 to TRBJ2-3; the table gives TRBD2 as D, unverified against the DNA. TRBV21-1 is assigned pseudogene status. CDR3 size: 17 residues.

This clone showed up just once. The chain is built from TRBV7-3 and TRBJ2-1; the match to TRBD2 covers 9 bases. The ends lost 6 bases at V and 8 bases at J; junction bases unmatched: 11. The CDR3 spans 15 residues. CDR1 and CDR2 (germline): SGHTA, FQGTGA. The CDR3 reads CASRPLAGGLHEQFF. CDR3 sequence (DNA): TGTGCCAGCAGGCCCCTTGCGGGAGGGCTCCATGAGCAGTTCTTC.

The chain carries TRBV28 and TRBJ2-5, with 12 nucleotides matching TRBD1. CDR3 length: 15 residues. J lost 3 bases, V lost 5 bases, and 4 bases had no gene match. From germline, CDR1 is MDHEN and CDR2 SYDVKM. Written as DNA, the CDR3 is TGTGCCAGCAGTCCGGGACAGGGGGCCGAAGAGACCCAGTACTTC. Translated, it gives CASSPGQGAEETQYF.

The chain employs TRBV6-5 and TRBJ1-4; no clear D gene. The V and J ends lost 6 bases and 8 bases respectively, with 13 bases between them. CDR1 and CDR2 from the germline V gene are MNHEY and SVGAGI. The CDR3 totals 13 residues. The CDR3 region is CASSGRWGEKLFF. CDR3 DNA: TGTGCCAGCAGCGGGAGATGGGGAGAAAAACTGTTTTTT.

The J gene is TRBJ1-1, the V gene TRBV12-3 or TRBV12-4; D not certain. The germline V and J ends were trimmed by 2 bases and 5 bases, with 6 bases remaining between them. The CDR3 is 12 residues long. The CDR3 reads CASSLSYTEAFF. The CDR3 nucleotides are TGTGCCAGCAGTTTATCGTATACTGAAGCTTTCTTT.

This clone showed up just once. The rearrangement joins TRBV6-5 to TRBJ1-1; D might be TRBD1 (5 bases). CDR3 size: 14 residues. From germline, CDR1 is MNHEY and CDR2 SVGAGI. V was shortened by 2 bases and J by 4 bases, with 11 bases between the two germline ends. In DNA form, the CDR3 reads TGTGCCAGCAGTTACGGCAGGGTAGGCACTGAAGCTTTCTTT. Translated, it gives CASSYGRVGTEAFF.

The gene calls are TRBV24-1 and TRBJ2-7, with 12 bases identical to TRBD1. Germline V gene data show CDR1 as KGHDR and CDR2 as SFDVKD. The CDR3 has 16 amino acids. Unmatched junction bases numbered 6, after V lost 3 bases and J lost 4 bases. The CDR3 region is CATSDGDRGPSYEQYF. The CDR3 DNA is TGTGCCACCAGTGATGGGGACAGGGGGCCGTCGTACGAGCAGTACTTC.

This clone came up once. The chain has TRBV19 and TRBJ1-2; tentative D call: TRBD1 (5 bases). V gave up 4 bases and J gave up 7 bases, with 19 bases separating them. This CDR3 spans 15 amino acids. Germline values: CDR1 LNHDA, CDR2 SQIVND (reference sequence). The CDR3 DNA sequence: TGTGCCAGTAGTACCAACCCCAGGGTACTTACTGGCTACACCTTC. Translating it yields CASSTNPRVLTGYTF. Full variable domain (rest looked up from reference TRBV19 and TRBJ1-2): DGGITQSPKYLFRKEGQNVTLSCEQNLNHDAMYWYRQDPGQGLRLIYYSQIVNDFQKGDIAEGYSVSREKKESFPLTVTSAQKNPTAFYLCASSTNPRVLTGYTFGSGTRLTVV.

V is TRBV3-1 (or the pseudogene TRBV3-2) and J is TRBJ1-6; 12 bases are shared with TRBD1. The V gene end was trimmed by 3 bases and the J gene end by 9 bases; junction bases not matched to a gene: 6. The CDR3 consists of 16 residues. CDR1 LGHDT and CDR2 YNNKEL come from the germline V gene (reference sequence). The DNA for the CDR3 is TGTGCCAGCAGCCAGCAGGGACAGGGGGCTGTTTCACCCCTCCACTTT. This encodes CASSQQGQGAVSPLHF.

CDR3 in amino acids: CASSLIVGQGAMGTEAFF. The CDR3 bases are TGTGCCAGCAGTTTAATCGTCGGGCAGGGGGCCATGGGCACTGAAGCTTTCTTT. This chain connects TRBV28 to TRBJ1-1; the match to TRBD1 covers 8 bases. Unmatched junction bases numbered 15, after V lost 2 bases and J lost 4 bases. This CDR3 has 18 residues. CDR1 is MDHEN, CDR2 SYDVKM, per germline.

This sequence joins TRBV24-1 and TRBJ2-7; 9 nucleotides line up with TRBD1. J lost 7 bases, V lost 5 bases, and 5 bases had no gene match. Germline CDR1 KGHDR, CDR2 SFDVKD. The CDR3 has 13 amino acids. CDR3 region: CATSGTGEREQYF. DNA of the CDR3: TGTGCCACCAGTGGGACAGGGGAGCGGGAGCAGTACTTC.

The count of this clone is one. This sequence joins TRBV28 and TRBJ1-2, with D possibly matching TRBD1 (6 bases). The CDR3 consists of 13 residues. Trimming stripped 5 bases from V and 3 bases from J, with 10 bases between. Germline V gene lookup returns CDR1 MDHEN and CDR2 SYDVKM. The CDR3 coding sequence is TGTGCCAGCAGTGAGGACAGTGACTATGGCTACACCTTC. It encodes CASSEDSDYGYTF.

The rearrangement uses TRBV5-1 and TRBJ2-3; 9 bases align to TRBD1. CDR3 length equals 15 residues. Trimming at V came to 5 bases and at J to 5 bases, leaving 9 bases not matched to a gene. Germline V gene data show CDR1 as SGHRS and CDR2 as YFSETQ. CDR3 coding DNA: TGCGCCAGCAGAACCGGGACAGGGTTTATAGATACGCAGTATTTT. Translation: CASRTGTGFIDTQYF.

This chain connects TRBV12-5 to TRBJ1-6; 7 nucleotides agree with TRBD1. Germline V gives CDR1 LGHNT, CDR2 FRNRAP. With V trimmed by 0 bases and J by 10 bases, 6 bases remained unmatched. The CDR3 has 15 residues. The CDR3 bases are TGTGCTAGTGGTTTGGTACTGGGACAGTCCTCACCCCTCCACTTT. Its protein product is CASGLVLGQSSPLHF.

The chain recombines TRBV6-1 with TRBJ2-7; 7 bases agree with TRBD2. CDR1 is MNHNS and CDR2 is SASEGT in the germline V gene. CDR3 length: 15 residues. J gave up 2 bases and V 2 bases, and 6 bases lay outside the gene matches. The CDR3 protein is CASSEWGGSPYEQYV. The CDR3, as DNA: TGTGCCAGCAGTGAATGGGGGGGTTCCCCCTACGAGCAGTACGTC.

This clone was recorded only once. The gene calls are TRBV6-4 and TRBJ2-1; 7 nucleotides align to TRBD1. The V gene end was trimmed by 2 bases and the J gene end by 4 bases; junction bases not matched to a gene: 11. The CDR3 spans 17 residues. The germline gives CDR1 MRHNA, CDR2 SNTAGT. CDR3 region: CASSDRVGGNGYNEQFF. CDR3 DNA sequence: TGTGCCAGCAGTGACAGGGTAGGGGGCAACGGGTACAATGAGCAGTTCTTC.

The chain recombines TRBV7-2 with TRBJ1-6; D uncertain. Trimming cost V 5 bases and J 8 bases, with 19 bases left between them. Germline V gives CDR1 SGHTA, CDR2 FQGNSA. CDR3 size: 16 residues. CDR3: CASSPQPAGTHSPLHF. The CDR3 DNA reads TGTGCCAGCAGCCCTCAACCGGCAGGAACGCATTCACCCCTCCACTTT.

The rearrangement joins TRBV19 to TRBJ1-1; the D gene is possibly TRBD1 (6 bases). Trimming took 3 bases from V and 0 from J, leaving 14 bases between them. Germline V lookup: CDR1 LNHDA, CDR2 SQIVND (reference sequence). This CDR3 is 16 amino acids long. As DNA, the CDR3 is TGTGCCAGTAGTATCGACCCTGACAGGCTGAACACTGAAGCTTTCTTT. Its protein is CASSIDPDRLNTEAFF.

The CDR3 nucleotides read TGTGCCAGCAGCTCCTCGGACAGGGAGAGTAGGAATTCACCCCTCCACTTT. It encodes CASSSSDRESRNSPLHF. J is TRBJ1-6 and V is TRBV5-5; 8 nucleotides align to TRBD1. Germline values: CDR1 SGHKS, CDR2 YYEKEE (reference sequence). V shed 3 bases, J shed 7 bases, and the junction held 12 bases outside the gene matches. The CDR3 extends over 17 amino acids.